This TCR beta chain was obtained from a study of prognosis after radiotherapy for stage I lung cancer. Study as a whole: Participants consisted of stage I non-small cell lung cancer patients, who were enrolled between 2018 and early 2019. All non-small cell lung cancer patients were considered medically inoperable. Findings of the study overall: Median unique TCR clone counts of roughly 10,000 versus 7,000 showed a fall after stereotactic body radiation therapy.

The length of the CDR3 is 15 residues. The V gene's germline CDR1 is SGHNT and CDR2 YENEEA. V shed 3 bases and J 2 bases; nucleotides not matched to a gene: 5. This clonotype was counted at least ten times. What it binds is not known. Multiplex PCR in two rounds served to amplify TCR beta CDR3 from genomic DNA. Amplification in first-round PCR relied on primers specific to each TRBV and TRBJ gene. One entry per CDR3 protein results from TCRdb running MiXCR on the multiplex PCR reads. Here the sample spans some 34,000 distinct CDR3 sequences, less than 35% being singletons. This sequence originates from a donor aged 50 or older with non-small cell lung cancer. The chain links TRBV11-3 to TRBJ2-7; 9 bases are shared with TRBD1. The source was PBMCs, collected before or after stereotactic body radiation therapy (not recorded which). The CDR3 sequence: CASSFKGTGPYEQYF. DNA of the CDR3: TGTGCCAGCAGCTTCAAAGGGACAGGGCCCTACGAGCAGTACTTC.